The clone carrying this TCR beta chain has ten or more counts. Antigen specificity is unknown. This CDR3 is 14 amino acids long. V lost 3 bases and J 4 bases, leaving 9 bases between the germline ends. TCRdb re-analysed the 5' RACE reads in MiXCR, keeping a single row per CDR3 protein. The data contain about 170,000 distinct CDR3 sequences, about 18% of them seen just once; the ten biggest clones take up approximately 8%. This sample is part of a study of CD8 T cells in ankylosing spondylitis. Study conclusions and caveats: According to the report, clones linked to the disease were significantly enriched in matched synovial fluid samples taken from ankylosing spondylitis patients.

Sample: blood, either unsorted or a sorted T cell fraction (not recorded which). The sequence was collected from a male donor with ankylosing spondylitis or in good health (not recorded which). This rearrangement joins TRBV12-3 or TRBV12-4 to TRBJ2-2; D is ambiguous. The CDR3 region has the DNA TGTGCCAGCAGTTTCAGGCAGGCCACCGGGGAGCTGTTTTTT. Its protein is CASSFRQATGELFF.